Following are 14 T cell receptor beta chains from one sample sequenced in a study of shared T cell receptors in the human thymus. Using immunoSEQ multiplex PCR, the repertoire was profiled, and TCRdb retains in-frame clones only, with some absent. This table holds about 660,000 clones, about 87% found once. Another study also made use of these data, one on human thymus T cells.

The sequenced sample was thymocytes. All receptors derive from a boy in the first two years of life with a congenital heart defect.

The sample holds one count of this clone. DNA for the CDR3: TGTGCCAGCAGCAGACGGACTAGCGGGATCTCCTACGAGCAGTACTTC. This translates into CASSRRTSGISYEQYF. The V call is TRBV7-6, the J call TRBJ2-7; 12 bases line up with TRBD2. The V segment lost 5 bases and the J segment 0 bases; nucleotides outside the gene matches: 5. Germline assignment: CDR1 SGHVS and CDR2 FNYEAQ. The CDR3 is 16 amino acids.

The chain recombines TRBV10-3 with TRBJ2-7; weak D call: TRBD1 (6 bases). The CDR3 extends over 15 amino acids. Trimming cost V 7 bases and J 0 bases, with 16 bases left between them. Germline V gene data show CDR1 as ENHRY and CDR2 as SYGVKD. As DNA, the CDR3 is TGTGCCATCACCAAGACAGGCCGCCCCTCCTACGAGCAGTACTTC. This encodes CAITKTGRPSYEQYF.

The rearrangement uses TRBV5-1 and TRBJ2-5; D possibly corresponds to TRBD1 (7 bases). Germline CDR1 reads SGHRS; CDR2 reads YFSETQ. CDR3 length: 16 amino acids. V dropped 4 bases and J dropped 2 bases, with 18 bases sitting between them. CDR3 in amino acids: CASSPAEGAGQETQYF. The CDR3 region has the DNA TGCGCCAGCAGCCCGGCGGAGGGGGCCGGACAAGAGACCCAGTACTTC.

The rearrangement links TRBV27 to TRBJ2-7; maybe TRBD1 (7 bases). The CDR3 spans 17 residues. Trimming removed 5 bases from V and 4 bases from J, with 24 bases in between. Germline CDR1 and CDR2: MNHEY and SMNVEV (reference sequence). CDR3 amino acids: CASSPMTGKGLKYEQYF. In DNA form, the CDR3 reads TGTGCCAGCAGTCCAATGACAGGGAAGGGACTTAAATACGAGCAGTACTTC.

The chain combines TRBV9 with TRBJ1-3; D unresolved. The germline gives CDR1 SGDLS, CDR2 YYNGEE. CDR3 size: 13 residues. With 6 bases removed from V and 2 bases from J, the gap between germline ends came to 9 bases. CDR3 protein: CASITRTGNTIYF. The CDR3 region has the DNA TGTGCCAGCATAACAAGAACTGGAAACACCATATATTTT.

In this sample, this clone turned up a few times. The rearrangement joins TRBV5-6 to TRBJ2-1; D is uncertain. V gave up 4 bases and J gave up 10 bases, with 15 bases separating them. CDR1 is SGHDT, CDR2 YYEEEE, per germline. The CDR3 covers 13 residues. The CDR3 loop reads CASSPMGPWEQFF. The CDR3 DNA is TGTGCCAGCAGCCCCATGGGCCCATGGGAGCAGTTCTTC.

The rearrangement uses TRBV6-5 and TRBJ2-3; the D is unclear. Germline-derived CDR1 and CDR2 are MNHEY and SVGAGI. The V end was cut by 7 bases, the J end by 3 bases, with 11 bases between. The CDR3 is 13 residues long. As DNA, the CDR3 is TGTGCCAGCACCCCCGGTTGGACAGATACGCAGTATTTT. Translation: CASTPGWTDTQYF.

This chain uses TRBV4-3 with TRBJ2-5; 7 bases map to TRBD2. The CDR3 sequence is 14 residues long. CDR1 LGHNA and CDR2 YSLEER come from the germline V gene. With 4 bases clipped from V and 0 bases from J, the junction kept 2 bases outside the gene matches. Here the CDR3 reads CASSLGLDQETQYF. The CDR3 DNA sequence: TGCGCCAGCAGCCTTGGACTAGACCAAGAGACCCAGTACTTC.

The chain uses TRBV4-3 and TRBJ1-5, with TRBD1 matching over 11 bases. CDR3 length: 20 amino acids. CDR1 is LGHNA, CDR2 YSLEER, per germline. V shed 4 bases and J 0 bases; nucleotides not matched to a gene: 14. The CDR3 here is CASSLRLPDRGLYSNQPQHF. The CDR3 nucleotides read TGCGCCAGCAGCCTGAGATTACCGGACAGGGGGCTATATAGCAATCAGCCCCAGCATTTT.

The V and J genes are TRBV5-4 and TRBJ1-2; D might be TRBD1 (5 bases). The V end was cut by 4 bases, the J end by 3 bases, with 16 bases between. The germline gives CDR1 SGHNT, CDR2 YYREEE (reference sequence). This CDR3 is built from 15 residues. CDR3 bases: TGTGCCAGCAGCATTGGACCAGGGTGGGACTATGGCTACACCTTC. Protein sequence: CASSIGPGWDYGYTF.

The chain uses TRBV5-1 and TRBJ1-1; 8 positions match TRBD1. V was pared by 1 base and J by 1 base, with 6 bases of the junction left unmatched. The CDR3 runs 16 residues. Germline CDR1 SGHRS, CDR2 YFSETQ. In nucleotides, the CDR3 is TGCGCCAGCAGCTTGTGCGAGGACAGGGAGAACACTGAAGCTTTCTTT. This translates into CASSLCEDRENTEAFF.

The V gene is TRBV21-1, the J gene TRBJ2-1; the D call TRBD2 from the table was never checked on the DNA. TRBV21-1 constitutes a pseudogene. The CDR3 is 17 residues long. DNA of the CDR3: TGTGCCAGCAGCAAAGTGGGCGGGAGGGTCTCCTACAATGAGCAGTTCTTC. Its translation is CASSKVGGRVSYNEQFF.

The gene calls are TRBV30 and TRBJ1-5, with TRBD1 matching 9 bases. After removal of 5 bases from V and 1 base from J, the junction contained 15 bases not matched to a gene. This CDR3 has 18 amino acids. Germline V gives CDR1 GTSNPN, CDR2 SVGIG (reference sequence). CDR3 sequence: CAWGPGTGREVSNQPQHF. Written as DNA, the CDR3 is TGTGCCTGGGGCCCGGGGACAGGGAGGGAAGTAAGCAATCAGCCCCAGCATTTT.

This clone was recorded a few times. V usage is TRBV5-1 and J usage is TRBJ2-1; D call uncertain. There are 15 residues in the CDR3. Germline CDR1 and CDR2: SGHRS and YFSETQ. V lost 2 bases to trimming and J lost 5 bases, with 14 bases between them. The CDR3 spells CASSFYSLPNNEQFF. The DNA of the CDR3 is TGCGCCAGCAGCTTCTACTCCCTTCCCAACAATGAGCAGTTCTTC.